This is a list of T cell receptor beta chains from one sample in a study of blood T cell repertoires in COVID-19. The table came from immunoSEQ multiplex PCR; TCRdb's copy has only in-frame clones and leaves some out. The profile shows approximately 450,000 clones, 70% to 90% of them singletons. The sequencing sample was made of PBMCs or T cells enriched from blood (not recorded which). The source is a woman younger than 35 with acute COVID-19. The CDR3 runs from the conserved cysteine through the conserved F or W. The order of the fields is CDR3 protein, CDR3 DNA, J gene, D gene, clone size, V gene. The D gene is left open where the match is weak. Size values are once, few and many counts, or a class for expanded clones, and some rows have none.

CASSVGHPPGELFF | TGTGCCAGCAGCGTAGGACACCCCCCCGGGGAGCTGTTTTTT | TRBJ2-2 | . | . | TRBV9
CASSSDRVNYGYTF | TGCGCCAGCAGCTCGGACAGGGTCAACTATGGCTACACCTTC | TRBJ1-2 | TRBD1 | . | TRBV7-9
CASSQAGAGGGYTF | TGTGCCAGCAGCCAAGCGGGGGCAGGGGGTGGCTACACCTTC | TRBJ1-2 | TRBD1 | . | TRBV4-2
CASSLAVDRVRQETQYF | TGTGCCAGCAGCTTAGCCGTGGACAGAGTAAGGCAAGAGACCCAGTACTTC | TRBJ2-5 | . | . | TRBV11-2
CASSLQGAADGYTF | TGTGCCAGCAGCTTACAGGGGGCCGCAGACGGCTACACCTTC | TRBJ1-2 | TRBD1 | . | TRBV7-9
CLQEGSRRWETQYF | TGTTTACAAGAAGGGTCTAGGAGGTGGGAGACCCAGTACTTC | TRBJ2-5 | . | . | TRBV7-3
CSASRQVGNEQFF | TGCAGTGCTAGTCGGCAGGTCGGCAATGAGCAGTTCTTC | TRBJ2-1 | . | . | TRBV20-1
CSVETGSRETQYF | TGCAGCGTTGAGACAGGGAGTCGTGAGACCCAGTACTTC | TRBJ2-5 | TRBD1 | . | TRBV29-1
CASTRERNEQFF | TGTGCCAGCACGCGGGAACGGAATGAGCAGTTCTTC | TRBJ2-1 | . | few | TRBV12-3/TRBV12-4
CASSADRFGPETQYF | TGCGCCAGCAGCGCGGACAGGTTTGGCCCGGAGACCCAGTACTTC | TRBJ2-5 | TRBD1 | once | TRBV5-1
CASSEVWRRVGNEQFF | TGTGCCAGCAGTGAAGTCTGGCGGCGGGTCGGCAATGAGCAGTTCTTC | TRBJ2-1 | . | . | TRBV2
CAIRDAGTGEKLFF | TGTGCCATCAGGGATGCCGGGACAGGTGAAAAACTGTTTTTT | TRBJ1-4 | TRBD1 | . | TRBV10-3
CASSPTGLVTQYF | TGTGCCAGCTCACCGACAGGGTTGGTGACCCAGTACTTC | TRBJ2-5 | TRBD1 | . | TRBV18
CASSYGGASQPQHF | TGTGCCAGCAGTTACGGGGGCGCGAGTCAGCCCCAGCATTTT | TRBJ1-5 | . | . | TRBV6-5
CASSLGEGTEAFF | TGCGCCAGCAGCCTAGGGGAGGGGACTGAAGCTTTCTTT | TRBJ1-1 | . | . | TRBV4-1
CASIGGQGKAFF | TGTGCCAGCATAGGTGGACAGGGGAAAGCTTTCTTT | TRBJ1-1 | TRBD1 | once | TRBV2